This T cell receptor beta chain emerged from a study of T cell responses to AZD1222 COVID-19 vaccine (dated by TCRdb to about 2021). At the level of the whole study: Because spike-specific TCR depth and breadth did not differ between the two schedules, AZD1222 recipients who got a second dose at roughly 4 weeks were pooled with those who got a second dose at roughly 12 weeks. Trial participants were enrolled by age into 18-55, 56-69 and 70-plus year subgroups, with roughly 160, 29 and 62 TCR-sequenced participants respectively. TCR sequencing was performed for about 250 trial participants, of whom around 210 were given two doses of AZD1222 and around 26 were given two doses of MenACWY control vaccine. Broad study findings and their caveats: The whole spike protein was spanned by vaccine-associated CD4 TCRs, and dominant responses were seen in regions 160-218 and 743-854. The 56-69-year group was small, and its depth increase did not reach significance, likely because of low power. Participants were mostly white British, with more females than males. The authors suggested clonal diversity may have been underestimated. Epitopes outside the regions mutated in the B.1.351 and B.1.1.7 variants were reportedly recognized by nearly half of the unique spike-specific TCRs. After two AZD1222 doses, spike-specific TCR breadth and depth were significantly higher than at day 0 and than in MenACWY recipients. Only six or seven AZD1222 recipients were SARS-CoV-2 seropositive at baseline, limiting conclusions about previously exposed vaccinees. No day 14 peak-response samples were available, so repertoires were characterized only after the peak T cell response.

The CDR3 regions of human TCRbeta chains were analyzed by immunosequencing. In the authors' own workflow: TCRs in the repertoires were matched against a reference library of SARS-CoV-2-specific TCRs that had been generated with the MIRA antigen-specificity platform. Breadth was defined as the fraction of unique TCRs that were SARS-CoV-2-associated. Depth was defined as the fraction of total T cells that were SARS-CoV-2-associated. Using the MIRA data, each spike-specific TCR was assigned both to the spike region to which the TCR was reactive and to a CD4 or CD8 class. Log10-transformed breadth and depth values were compared by one-way ANOVA with Sidak's multiple comparisons tests. In its TCRdb copy, this immuneACCESS table keeps in-frame sequences only and misses some clones. Where compared with another copy, unresolved V genes explain less than half of these, and the others have no known cause. That table gives V, J and clone size, and the DNA gave D and trimming. The sample includes some 58,000 clones, with 80% to 90% observed a single time. The ten largest clonotypes hold roughly 14% of the sample.

What the time point label conveys for this sample: baseline before first vaccination. The vaccinee samples were drawn from two UK trials, COV001 and COV002, one of which was a single-blind randomized controlled phase 2/3 trial testing AZD1222 (ChAdOx1 nCoV-19) in healthy adults. For TCRbeta chain sequencing, PBMC samples from trial participants were taken at day 0 and at day 28 after the second dose. For CDR1 and CDR2, the germline V gene (reference sequence) lists SEHNR and FQNEAQ. Counted from cysteine to phenylalanine, this CDR3 has 14 amino acids. Only the CDR3 region is kept as DNA, spanning 42 bases read in frame from base 1. Here V drops 3 bases and J drops 3 bases, and the junction holds 1 base not matched to any gene. Note on this clone: Which antigen it targets is not known. No base quality information exists; no much larger clone differs at one position.

This receptor was taken from an adult in good health. In this chain, TRBV7-9 is recombined with TRBJ2-2, with TRBD1 identical over 7 junction bases. The specimen was peripheral blood, collected on day 0 of AZD1222 vaccination. The nucleotides are TGTGCCAGCAGCTTGGGACAGCACACCGGGGAGCTGTTTTTT. This is translated as CASSLGQHTGELFF.